Listed below are T cell receptor beta chains from one sample, sequenced in a study of T-cell memory formation after mild COVID-19. From the 5' RACE reads, TCRdb called clonotypes with MiXCR, one entry per CDR3 protein. Of 40,000 to 60,000 distinct CDR3 sequences listed, 7% to 8% are singletons. Sequencing input: PBMCs or a T cell subset sorted from them (not recorded which). Receptor source: a young man who had mild COVID-19 (a few samples of this study predate the infection). Cell type and time point are not known. Each CDR3 is given with its conserved first and last residue. D genes are given only for firm matches. The size entry is marked missing in some rows and otherwise reads once, few, many or a size class.

NA	TRBV4-2	TRBD1	TRBJ1-1	CASSDRGGEAFF	TGTGCCAGCAGCGACAGGGGGGGTGAAGCTTTCTTT
few	TRBV20-1	NA	TRBJ1-2	CSARAGPYGYTF	TGCAGTGCTAGGGCAGGGCCCTATGGCTACACCTTC
NA	TRBV7-2	TRBD1	TRBJ1-2	CASSAGGQGAALYGYTF	TGTGCCAGCAGCGCAGGGGGACAGGGGGCGGCTCTCTATGGCTACACCTTC
many	TRBV5-1	TRBD1	TRBJ1-2	CASSFPTGDGYTF	TGCGCCAGCAGCTTTCCGACAGGGGATGGCTACACCTTC
many	TRBV5-1	NA	TRBJ2-3	CASSTGDTGVTQYF	TGCGCCAGCAGCACGGGGGACACCGGCGTTACGCAGTATTTT
many	TRBV7-2	NA	TRBJ2-2	CASTKAGANTGELFF	TGTGCCAGCACCAAGGCGGGCGCGAACACCGGGGAGCTGTTTTTT
few	TRBV3-1	NA	TRBJ2-3	CASSQILEGDTQYF	TGTGCCAGCAGCCAGATACTAGAGGGAGATACGCAGTATTTT
NA	TRBV28	NA	TRBJ1-2	CASSLLEGLAGYTF	TGTGCCAGCAGTTTATTGGAGGGGTTAGCCGGCTACACCTTC
few	TRBV7-9	NA	TRBJ2-7	CASSFTAGPYEQYF	TGTGCCAGCAGCTTCACAGCAGGACCCTACGAGCAGTACTTC
NA	TRBV7-2	NA	TRBJ1-2	CASSPPRGRDYGYTF	TGTGCCAGCAGCCCCCCGCGGGGGCGGGACTATGGCTACACCTTC
few	TRBV9	NA	TRBJ2-2	CASSVGTGELFF	TGTGCCAGCAGCGTAGGCACCGGGGAGCTGTTTTTT
NA	TRBV5-1	TRBD2	TRBJ2-7	CASSLELAGGRYEQYF	TGCGCCAGCAGCTTGGAGCTAGCGGGGGGCAGATACGAGCAGTACTTC
many	TRBV29-1	NA	TRBJ2-2	CSVAARADTGELFF	TGCAGCGTTGCTGCGAGGGCAGATACCGGGGAGCTGTTTTTT